This T cell receptor (beta chain) was captured in a study of CD8 T cells in Susac syndrome. Study background: When their blood was taken, patients with Susac syndrome were therapy-naive, taking corticosteroids, or taking intravenous immunoglobulin alone. The study's findings and limits: Peak Susac CD8+ clonal expansion was seen in TEMRA cells and active patients.

Concerning this clonotype itself: What it recognizes is unknown.

Germline values: CDR1 SGHTA, CDR2 FQGNSA. This CDR3 has 15 amino acids. V lost 3 bases and J lost 0, with 10 bases in between. An amount of RNA that ranged from roughly 0.45 to 1 ug was reverse transcribed with random hexamers. Amplification of TCR beta CDR3 spanned 54 Vbeta and 13 Jbeta via immunoSEQ multiplex PCR. TCRdb recomputed calls from the immunoSEQ multiplex PCR reads with MiXCR, one row per CDR3 protein. Of fewer than 90,000 distinct CDR3 sequences in the sample, approximately 94% were seen once. The sample was CD8+ T cells from PBMCs. The rearrangement joins TRBV7-2 to TRBJ2-3; the D gene is possibly TRBD1 (6 bases). The clonotype was recovered from a human donor with Susac syndrome. The CDR3 bases are TGTGCCAGCAGCTTCAGGGGACCTAGCACAGATACGCAGTATTTT. Amino acid sequence: CASSFRGPSTDTQYF.